This TCR beta chain was profiled in a study of T cell responses to AZD1222 COVID-19 vaccine. Study results and limitations: The donor group comprised mostly white British people and more females; the analysis possibly underestimated clonal diversity. At baseline, seropositivity was found in only six or seven AZD1222 recipients. Close to half of all spike-specific TCRs reportedly target regions of the variants that are unmutated. Spike-specific TCR repertoires showed rising breadth and depth after two AZD1222 doses.

CDR3 size: 14 residues. The V end was cut by 0 bases, the J end by 0 bases, with 6 bases between. Germline loops: CDR1 GTSNPN, CDR2 SVGIG (reference sequence). TCRdb's copy holds only in-frame clones and misses some; the assay was immunoSEQ multiplex PCR. The table lists fewer than 200,000 clones, just over 90% of them singletons. Details on this clone: Its antigen is not identified.

This TCR was recovered from an adult in good health. The starting material was peripheral blood, obtained on day 0 of AZD1222 vaccination. The chain uses TRBV30 and TRBJ1-3, with a tentative D call TRBD1 (5 bases). CDR3 nucleotides: TGTGCCTGGAGTGTAGGGGCCTCTGGAAACACCATATATTTT. Encoded protein: CAWSVGASGNTIYF.